The 19 T cell receptor beta chains in this list originate from one sample, sequenced in a study of T cell changes during pregnancy in multiple sclerosis. Data came from immunoSEQ multiplex PCR; TCRdb stores just in-frame clones and leaves some out. The repertoire holds 35,000 or so clones, with around 92% as singletons. The sample was CD4+ T cells from peripheral blood mononuclear cells, taken after pregnancy. Source of these receptors: a female donor with multiple sclerosis, enrolled in a pregnancy study.

The CDR3 DNA follows: TGTGCCATCAGTGCGGACAGGGGGCGAGGTAATGAAAAACTGTTTTTT. Amino acids: CAISADRGRGNEKLFF. J is TRBJ1-4 and V is TRBV10-3; 11 nucleotides line up with TRBD1. The CDR3 totals 16 residues. In germline, CDR1 is ENHRY, CDR2 SYGVKD. V lost 4 bases to trimming and J lost 4 bases; unmatched junction nucleotides: 5.

The chain couples TRBV5-4 to TRBJ1-2; D uncertain. Germline loops: CDR1 SGHNT, CDR2 YYREEE (reference sequence). This CDR3 has 17 amino acids. V gave up 5 bases and J gave up 1 base, with 21 bases separating them. CDR3 DNA sequence: TGTGCCAGCAGTTCCCTAAGCGGCGCGATAAGTAACTATGGCTACACCTTC. Translation gives CASSSLSGAISNYGYTF.

The chain couples TRBV18 to TRBJ1-5, with 10 bases aligning to TRBD1. This CDR3 is 15 amino acids long. Germline V gene data show CDR1 as KGHSH and CDR2 as LQKENI. V was clipped by 3 bases and J by 2 bases; unmatched bases: 1. The CDR3 is CASSPGTGGNQPQHF. As DNA, the CDR3 is TGTGCCAGCTCACCCGGGACAGGGGGCAATCAGCCCCAGCATTTT.

J is TRBJ2-3 and V is TRBV30, with D perhaps matching TRBD2 (6 bases). There are 16 residues in the CDR3. The V gene's germline CDR1 is GTSNPN and CDR2 SVGIG (reference sequence). The CDR3 here is CGVMIGGGVRTDTQYF. The DNA of the CDR3 is TGTGGGGTTATGATAGGAGGAGGGGTGAGGACAGATACGCAGTATTTT.

This chain connects TRBV11-2 to TRBJ2-2; D perhaps matches TRBD1 (5 bases). From germline, CDR1 is SGHAT and CDR2 FQNNGV. V was trimmed by 1 base and J by 4 bases, leaving 13 bases between them. The CDR3 is 16 residues long. The CDR3 nucleotides read TGTGCCAGCAGCTTAGGGTTGAGTAGGGGCACCGGGGAGCTGTTTTTT. Encoded protein: CASSLGLSRGTGELFF.

The DNA for the CDR3 is TGTGCCAGTAGTAGCCGCGGGGCTCAGGTTGGGGCCAACGTCCTGACTTTC. It specifies CASSSRGAQVGANVLTF. J is TRBJ2-6 and V is TRBV19; TRBD2 is a possible D gene (6 bases). Trimming pared 4 bases from V and 3 bases from J, leaving 16 bases between. This CDR3 comprises 17 residues. The germline V gene has CDR1 LNHDA and CDR2 SQIVND (reference sequence).

This chain joins TRBV11-2 and TRBJ2-7; TRBD1 matches 9 bases. The V gene's germline CDR1 is SGHAT and CDR2 FQNNGV. The CDR3 covers 15 residues. V gave up 5 bases and J gave up 5 bases; unmatched junction bases: 10. The CDR3 loop reads CASSPTGTGSHEQYF. CDR3 in DNA: TGTGCCAGCAGCCCGACCGGGACAGGGAGTCACGAGCAGTACTTC.

The chain couples TRBV28 to TRBJ2-5; D may be TRBD1 (6 bases). Per germline, CDR1 MDHEN and CDR2 SYDVKM. The CDR3 consists of 12 residues. The ends were cut back, 4 bases at V and 5 bases at J, with 8 bases in the middle. CDR3 in DNA: TGTGCCAGCAGTTCGAGGGGGGAGACCCAGTACTTC. Protein sequence: CASSSRGETQYF.

The genes are TRBV7-9 and TRBJ2-3; a possible D gene is TRBD2 (5 bases). The CDR3 is 15 residues long. V was pared by 5 bases and J by 2 bases, with 14 bases between. CDR1 and CDR2 from the germline V gene are SEHNR and FQNEAQ (reference sequence). The CDR3: CASSPIGLDTDTQYF. The CDR3 DNA follows: TGTGCCAGCAGCCCAATAGGACTCGACACAGATACGCAGTATTTT. The full variable domain, its missing parts supplied by reference TRBV7-9 and TRBJ2-3, is DTGVSQNPRHKITKRGQNVTFRCDPISEHNRLYWYRQTLGQGPEFLTYFQNEAQLEKSRLLSDRFSAERPKGSFSTLEIQRTEQGDSAMYLCASSPIGLDTDTQYFGPGTRLTVL.

This clone is a singleton in its sample. V usage is TRBV7-2 and J usage is TRBJ1-2; 10 bases agree with TRBD1. The CDR3 consists of 16 residues. Germline V gene lookup returns CDR1 SGHTA and CDR2 FQGNSA. Unmatched junction bases numbered 9, after V lost 5 bases and J lost 3 bases. CDR3 in DNA: TGTGCCAGCAGCCCACCGGGACAGGGGACGTACTATGGCTACACCTTC. This gives the protein CASSPPGQGTYYGYTF.

This sequence joins TRBV5-5 and TRBJ1-1; 9 bases align to TRBD1. This CDR3 is built from 15 residues. Trimming at V came to 2 bases and at J to 4 bases, leaving 6 bases not matched to a gene. Looked up from germline, CDR1 is SGHKS and CDR2 is YYEKEE (reference sequence). CDR3 coding DNA: TGTGCCAGCAGCTTTTCCGGGACAGGGTCCACTGAAGCTTTCTTT. It codes for CASSFSGTGSTEAFF.

The chain has TRBV30 and TRBJ2-2, with 10 bases that match TRBD1. The ends lost 3 bases at V and 5 bases at J; junction bases unmatched: 0. Germline CDR1 reads GTSNPN; CDR2 reads SVGIG (reference sequence). The CDR3 is 13 amino acids. CDR3 sequence (DNA): TGTGCCTGGAGGGGACAGGGGACCGGGGAGCTGTTTTTT. Translation gives CAWRGQGTGELFF.

The chain has TRBV29-1 and TRBJ2-1, with 9 bases identical to TRBD2. Germline assignment: CDR1 SQVTM and CDR2 ANQGSEA. This CDR3 contains 18 residues. V was clipped by 4 bases and J by 0 bases; unmatched bases: 13. The CDR3 coding sequence is TGCAGCGTTGGGGGGAATGGGCTAGCGGGGATCTCCTACAATGAGCAGTTCTTC. Protein product: CSVGGNGLAGISYNEQFF.

The genes are TRBV11-3 and TRBJ2-1; TRBD2 matches at 7 bases. Trimming at V came to 5 bases and at J to 5 bases, leaving 6 bases not matched to a gene. Germline V gene lookup returns CDR1 SGHNT and CDR2 YENEEA. The CDR3 spans 14 residues. CDR3 loop: CASSPPGLNNEQFF. CDR3 nucleotides: TGTGCCAGCAGCCCGCCGGGACTAAACAATGAGCAGTTCTTC.

The chain uses TRBV9 and TRBJ2-1, with D maybe TRBD1 (7 bases). CDR1 and CDR2 (germline): SGDLS, YYNGEE. Trimming shortened V by 3 bases and J by 0 bases, and 10 bases separated the two germline ends. The CDR3 runs 15 residues. Here the CDR3 DNA reads TGTGCCAGCAGCGCAGGGGGGAGCTCCTACAATGAGCAGTTCTTC. It encodes CASSAGGSSYNEQFF.

The rearrangement joins TRBV6-1 to TRBJ2-1; 7 bases fit TRBD2. Germline V gene sequence: CDR1 MNHNS, CDR2 SASEGT. Trimming at V came to 8 bases and at J to 0 bases, leaving 4 bases not matched to a gene. This CDR3 has 14 amino acids. CDR3 in amino acids: CASFRDYSYNEQFF. CDR3 DNA sequence: TGTGCCAGCTTCCGGGACTACTCCTACAATGAGCAGTTCTTC.

The gene calls are TRBV5-1 and TRBJ2-2; 8 bases line up with TRBD1. CDR1 and CDR2 from the germline V gene are SGHRS and YFSETQ. The CDR3 covers 15 residues. V was clipped by 3 bases and J by 4 bases; unmatched bases: 5. The CDR3 reads CASSSGQGVTGELFF. The CDR3, as DNA: TGCGCCAGCAGCTCCGGACAGGGTGTCACCGGGGAGCTGTTTTTT.

This clone is a singleton in its sample. The V gene is TRBV7-6, the J gene TRBJ2-7; the match to TRBD2 covers 10 bases. Unmatched junction bases numbered 9, after V lost 6 bases and J lost 7 bases. Germline values: CDR1 SGHVS, CDR2 FNYEAQ. The CDR3 totals 14 residues. The CDR3 spells CASSSSGRAGEQYF. In DNA form, the CDR3 reads TGTGCCAGCAGTTCCAGCGGGAGGGCGGGAGAGCAGTACTTC.

The rearrangement links TRBV5-1 to TRBJ1-5; a possible D gene is TRBD1 (6 bases). The V and J ends lost 3 bases and 1 base respectively, with 11 bases between them. Germline CDR1 is SGHRS and CDR2 is YFSETQ. The CDR3 is made up of 15 amino acids. The CDR3 sequence is CASSYGTSSNQPQHF. As DNA, the CDR3 is TGCGCCAGCAGCTACGGGACATCGAGCAATCAGCCCCAGCATTTT.